This T cell receptor (beta chain) was profiled in a study of blood T cells in healthy people across ages. Whole-study results and caveats: Higher naive T cell percentage went strongly together with higher TCR beta diversity.

Primers used in a second PCR of about 6 to 11 cycles were a sample-barcoded 5' primer and a J-beta primer mix. Tags on each cDNA molecule came from a template-switch adaptor with 12 random nucleotides. TCRdb independently ran MiXCR on the 5' RACE reads; one entry per CDR3 protein. Found here are some 920,000 distinct CDR3 sequences, roughly 51% of them singletons; the top ten hold 20% to 25%. Points on this clonotype: As yet, its antigen is unknown.

This receptor was identified in a woman aged 60-70 years in good health. Sequencing used blood.

The chain's CDR3 is CASTGLAGAHNEQFF. Written as DNA, the CDR3 is TGTGCCAGCACCGGACTAGCGGGAGCCCACAATGAGCAGTTCTTC. The chain recombines TRBV3-1 with TRBJ2-1; 13 bases are shared with TRBD2. V gave up 7 bases and J gave up 5 bases; unmatched junction bases: 5. The germline V gene encodes CDR1 LGHDT and CDR2 YNNKEL (reference sequence). The CDR3 length is 15 residues.